One TCR beta chain is described in this entry. Its cognate antigen is unknown. The data are from a study of cytomegalovirus exposure and HLA in healthy donors. Regarding the study as a whole: There were some public TCRs occurring in many donors, but most TCR sequences were rare.

PCR involved 60 Vbeta and 13 Jbeta primers. Method: immunoSEQ multiplex PCR; TCRdb's copy keeps in-frame clones and lacks some. The profile shows 150,000 to 200,000 clones, approximately 88% of them singletons. This CDR3 has 17 amino acids. Germline V CDR1 and CDR2: LNHDA, SQIVND (reference sequence). V lost 3 bases to trimming and J lost 2 bases; unmatched junction nucleotides: 6. The sequencing input was PBMCs. This chain uses TRBV19 with TRBJ2-1; 11 positions agree with TRBD2. This TCR derives from a boy between 10 and 17 years old in good health and CMV-seronegative. The CDR3 protein is CASSMELAGVAYNEQFF. CDR3 DNA: TGTGCCAGTAGTATGGAACTAGCGGGGGTCGCCTACAATGAGCAGTTCTTC.